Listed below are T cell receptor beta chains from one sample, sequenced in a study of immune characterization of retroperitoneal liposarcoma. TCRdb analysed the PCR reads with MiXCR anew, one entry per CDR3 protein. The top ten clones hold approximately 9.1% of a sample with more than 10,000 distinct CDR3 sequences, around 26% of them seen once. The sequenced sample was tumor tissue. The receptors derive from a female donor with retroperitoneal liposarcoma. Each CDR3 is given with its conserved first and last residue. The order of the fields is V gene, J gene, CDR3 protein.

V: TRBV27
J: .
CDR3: CASSLSPSGSGQYF

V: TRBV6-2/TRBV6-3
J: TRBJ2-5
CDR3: CASSLAHASQETQYF

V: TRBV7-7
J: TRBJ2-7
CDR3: CASSLARTVSYEQYF

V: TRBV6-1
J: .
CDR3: CASEREGYEQYF

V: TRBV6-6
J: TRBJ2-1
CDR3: CASSYGVEAGVGEQFF

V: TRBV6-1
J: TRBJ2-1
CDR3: CASSSPETQFF

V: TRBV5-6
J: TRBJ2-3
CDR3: CASSFPSTDTQYF

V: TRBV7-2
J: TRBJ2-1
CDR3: CASSLDRRIPDEQFF

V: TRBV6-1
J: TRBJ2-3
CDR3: CASSEAPRGDTQYF

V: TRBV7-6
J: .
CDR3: CASSLENGYEQYF

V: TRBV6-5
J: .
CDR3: CASSYKPRGLETQYF

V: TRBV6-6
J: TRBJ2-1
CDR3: CASSGKREGWGYNEQFF